What follows are 13 T cell receptor beta chains derived from one specimen sequenced in a study of blood T cell repertoires in COVID-19. TCRdb's copy holds only in-frame clones and misses some; the assay was immunoSEQ multiplex PCR. In the table there are roughly 400,000 clones, 88% of which are singletons. The source material was PBMCs or T cells enriched from blood (not recorded which). Receptor source: a woman aged 35 to 49 with acute COVID-19.

The chain has TRBV15 and TRBJ2-3; 10 nucleotides match TRBD1. The V gene end was trimmed by 4 bases and the J gene end by 6 bases; junction bases not matched to a gene: 7. The V gene's germline CDR1 is LNHNV and CDR2 YYDKDF (reference sequence). This CDR3 contains 15 residues. The CDR3 sequence: CATSTGTGDGDTQYF. In nucleotides, the CDR3 is TGTGCCACCAGCACGGGGACAGGGGATGGGGATACGCAGTATTTT.

The genes are TRBV4-1 and TRBJ2-5; 7 bases are shared with TRBD2. The junction had 6 bases not matched to a gene; V was cut back by 1 base and J by 7 bases. Germline lookup yields CDR1 MGHRA and CDR2 YSYEKL. CDR3 length: 14 residues. In nucleotides, the CDR3 is TGCGCCAGCAGCCAAGGCGGGGGTAGTTCGACCCAGTACTTC. Residues: CASSQGGGSSTQYF.

The chain joins TRBV19 to TRBJ1-1, with D unresolved. The V gene's germline CDR1 is LNHDA and CDR2 SQIVND (reference sequence). V was clipped by 5 bases and J by 4 bases, with 14 bases between them. The CDR3 is 14 amino acids. The DNA of the CDR3 is TGTGCCAGTAGTGTTACAAGGCTAGTCACTGAAGCTTTCTTT. Encoded protein: CASSVTRLVTEAFF.

This chain joins TRBV19 and TRBJ2-3; no clear D. Trimming shortened V by 3 bases and J by 0 bases, and 13 bases separated the two germline ends. The germline gives CDR1 LNHDA, CDR2 SQIVND (reference sequence). This CDR3 region has 16 residues. The CDR3 bases are TGTGCCAGTAGTATTTCTACCGTCGTGAGCACAGATACGCAGTATTTT. The encoded protein is CASSISTVVSTDTQYF.

This chain joins TRBV29-1 and TRBJ2-1, with TRBD1 identical over 8 bases. CDR1 is SQVTM and CDR2 is ANQGSEA in the germline V gene. This CDR3 is built from 16 residues. Trimming removed 0 bases from V and 3 bases from J; junction bases left unmatched: 7. The chain's CDR3 is CSVEDSRTGYYNEQFF. The CDR3 DNA follows: TGCAGCGTTGAAGATTCTCGGACAGGGTACTACAATGAGCAGTTCTTC.

Here the CDR3 reads CASSQWGLAMGSYEQYF. CDR3 bases: TGTGCCAGCAGCCAATGGGGACTAGCAATGGGCTCCTACGAGCAGTACTTC. The genes are TRBV3-1 (or the pseudogene TRBV3-2) and TRBJ2-7; 9 bases match TRBD2. CDR1 LGHDT and CDR2 YNNKEL come from the germline V gene (reference sequence). Losses at the gene ends were 2 bases for V and 0 bases for J; bases not matched to a gene: 8. The CDR3 covers 17 residues.

The chain is built from TRBV29-1 and TRBJ2-2; D possibly corresponds to TRBD1 (5 bases). The CDR3 extends over 14 amino acids. V dropped 4 bases and J dropped 4 bases, with 13 bases sitting between them. The germline CDR1 and CDR2 sequences are SQVTM and ANQGSEA. The CDR3 loop reads CSVGKDTGTGELFF. CDR3 DNA sequence: TGCAGCGTTGGAAAGGACACCGGCACCGGGGAGCTGTTTTTT.

This rearrangement joins TRBV6-5 to TRBJ1-1; 8 bases fit TRBD1. The CDR3 is 15 amino acids. Germline CDR1 is MNHEY and CDR2 is SVGAGI. J was trimmed by 6 bases and V by 0 bases; bases with no gene match: 6. CDR3 coding DNA: TGTGCCAGCAGTTACTCGCGGACAGGGTGGGCTGAAGCTTTCTTT. Translation: CASSYSRTGWAEAFF.

The chain employs TRBV6-5 and TRBJ1-2; 9 positions agree with TRBD1. V shed 5 bases, J shed 6 bases, and the junction held 7 bases outside the gene matches. This CDR3 has 14 residues. The germline V gene has CDR1 MNHEY and CDR2 SVGAGI. The CDR3 here is CASSPRDRVDGYTF. CDR3 coding DNA: TGTGCCAGCAGTCCCCGGGACAGGGTGGATGGCTACACCTTC.

This clone occurred a few times. The junction differs from germline at one of its ends, possibly a read error. The chain is built from TRBV7-2 and TRBJ2-3; 7 bases are shared with TRBD2. Germline V gives CDR1 SGHTA, CDR2 FQGNSA. This CDR3 is 15 amino acids long. The CDR3 DNA follows: TGTGCCAGCAGCCTAGCGGCGGGGCGCACAGATACGCAGTATTTT. Translating gives CASSLAAGRTDTQYF.

The CDR3 DNA sequence: TGCGCCAGCAGCAGATGGGACAGCCCGAATCAGGAGACCCAGTACTTC. It yields the protein CASSRWDSPNQETQYF. The rearrangement uses TRBV5-1 and TRBJ2-5, with 7 nucleotides matching TRBD1. Germline values: CDR1 SGHRS, CDR2 YFSETQ. This CDR3 is built from 16 residues. Trimming took 4 bases from V and 5 from J; bases not matched to a gene: 14.

The gene calls are TRBV4-2 and TRBJ1-3; D not certain. CDR3 length: 15 amino acids. V was clipped by 0 bases and J by 0 bases, with 6 bases between them. Germline CDR1 reads LGHNA; CDR2 reads YNFKEQ. CDR3 in amino acids: CASSQDYSSGNTIYF. The CDR3, as DNA: TGTGCCAGCAGCCAAGACTACAGCTCTGGAAACACCATATATTTT.

The chain links TRBV11-3 to TRBJ2-2; a weak D match, TRBD1 (6 bases). Germline-derived CDR1 and CDR2 are SGHNT and YENEEA. This CDR3 is built from 14 residues. The V gene lost 4 bases and the J gene lost 7 bases, with 13 bases spanning the gap. CDR3 in DNA: TGTGCCAGCAGCTCCGTCAGGGGTCACGGGGAGCTGTTTTTT. Amino acid sequence: CASSSVRGHGELFF.